The 4 T cell receptor beta chains below all came from one sample that was sequenced in a study of T-cell memory formation after mild COVID-19. TCRdb analysed the 5' RACE reads with MiXCR anew, one entry per CDR3 protein. The repertoire holds roughly 110,000 distinct CDR3 sequences, with around 12% as singletons. Sample: PBMCs or a T cell subset sorted from them (not recorded which). The receptors come from an adult woman who had mild COVID-19 (a few samples of this study predate the infection). Cell type and time point are not known.

This sequence joins TRBV5-6 and TRBJ2-1, with TRBD2 identical over 11 bases. Looked up from germline, CDR1 is SGHDT and CDR2 is YYEEEE. V lost 2 bases and J lost 9; bases outside the gene matches: 13. CDR3 length: 17 amino acids. DNA of the CDR3: TGTGCCAGCAGCTTTTTTTCGGCTAGCGGGAGGTTAGGTGAGCAGTTCTTC. Translated: CASSFFSASGRLGEQFF.

This sequence joins TRBV29-1 and TRBJ2-2; TRBD2 might be the D (5 bases). The germline V gene encodes CDR1 SQVTM and CDR2 ANQGSEA. This CDR3 region has 15 residues. Trimming pared 2 bases from V and 4 bases from J, leaving 14 bases between. The CDR3 here is CSVEIEWRSTGELFF. As DNA, the CDR3 is TGCAGCGTTGAAATCGAGTGGAGGAGCACCGGGGAGCTGTTTTTT.

This clonotype appeared a few times. This chain links TRBV12-3 or TRBV12-4 with TRBJ1-4; 7 nucleotides line up with TRBD1. V shed 3 bases, J shed 10 bases, and the junction held 8 bases outside the gene matches. The CDR3 is 14 residues long. CDR3 DNA sequence: TGTGCCAGCAGTTTTCCAGGGGGTTGGGGAAAACTGTTTTTT. Its protein is CASSFPGGWGKLFF.

This clonotype was observed a handful of times. This sequence joins TRBV20-1 and TRBJ2-1, with a possible D match to TRBD2 (6 bases). V was shortened by 3 bases and J by 1 base, with 10 bases between the two germline ends. Germline loops: CDR1 DFQATT, CDR2 SNEGSKA (reference sequence). The CDR3 spans 14 residues. CDR3 protein: CSASIGLSYNEQFF. The CDR3 nucleotides are TGCAGTGCTAGTATCGGACTATCCTACAATGAGCAGTTCTTC.